The sequence of this TCR beta chain was determined in a study of blood T cell repertoires in COVID-19. At the level of the study: COVID-19 samples, acute and convalescent, were from the United States, Italy and Spain. Sample material is recorded as cDNA or gDNA derived from T cells, B-cell-depleted T cells, or PBMCs.

Original analysis: Amplification from reference gene primers served as the basis for estimated nucleated cell counts. The method was immunoSEQ multiplex PCR; TCRdb's version includes in-frame clones alone and lacks a portion of them. V, J and clone size reflect that table, while D and trimming were determined from the DNA. The table shows about 160,000 clones, with 85% to 95% occurring only once. This clone has a single count. In germline, CDR1 is MDHEN, CDR2 SYDVKM. V lost 3 bases and J 4 bases, leaving 9 bases between the germline ends. The CDR3 runs 13 residues. The sample consisted of peripheral blood. The rearrangement joins TRBV28 to TRBJ1-2; the D gene is possibly TRBD1 (6 bases). The receptor's source is a woman between 50 and 59 years old with acute or convalescent COVID-19. CDR3 sequence (DNA): TGTGCCAGCAGTTTTAGGGGGGGCTATGGCTACACCTTC. As protein: CASSFRGGYGYTF.